This TCR beta chain was recovered during a study of T cell repertoires in cytomegalovirus infection. Points from the study as a whole: There were HLA-C-restricted CMV-specific TCR beta clonotypes dominating the ex vivo response. Cumulative public TCR beta family frequency identified CMV carriers with the relevant HLA.

This clonotype has more than one count but fewer than ten. Its target is unknown. MiXCR was run by TCRdb on the reads, yielding one entry per CDR3 protein. Among around 300,000 distinct CDR3 sequences listed, about 25% were seen once. The CDR3 is 13 amino acids. The germline gives CDR1 DFQATT, CDR2 SNEGSKA (reference sequence). Trimming cost V 5 bases and J 6 bases; bases outside gene matches: 7. The V gene is TRBV20-1, the J gene TRBJ1-2; 9 bases match TRBD1. The TCR originated in a human donor in good health (CMV status not recorded). Some clones in this sample may be carry-over from other donors' samples. The sample was cultured PBMCs, taken from culture after CMV antigen stimulation. CDR3 nucleotide sequence: TGCAGTGCTCGACAGGGGGAAAAGAATGGCTACACCTTC. It codes for CSARQGEKNGYTF.